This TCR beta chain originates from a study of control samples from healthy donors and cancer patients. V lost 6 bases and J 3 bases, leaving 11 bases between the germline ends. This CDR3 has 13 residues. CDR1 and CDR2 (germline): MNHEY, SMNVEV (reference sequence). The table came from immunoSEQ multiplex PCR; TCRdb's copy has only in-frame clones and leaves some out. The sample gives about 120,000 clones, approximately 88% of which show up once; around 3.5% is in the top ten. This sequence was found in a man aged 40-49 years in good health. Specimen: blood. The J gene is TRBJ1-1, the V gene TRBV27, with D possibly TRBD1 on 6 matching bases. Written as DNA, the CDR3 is TGTGCCAGCAGCGGGGGCTGGGACACTGAAGCTTTCTTT. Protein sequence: CASSGGWDTEAFF.